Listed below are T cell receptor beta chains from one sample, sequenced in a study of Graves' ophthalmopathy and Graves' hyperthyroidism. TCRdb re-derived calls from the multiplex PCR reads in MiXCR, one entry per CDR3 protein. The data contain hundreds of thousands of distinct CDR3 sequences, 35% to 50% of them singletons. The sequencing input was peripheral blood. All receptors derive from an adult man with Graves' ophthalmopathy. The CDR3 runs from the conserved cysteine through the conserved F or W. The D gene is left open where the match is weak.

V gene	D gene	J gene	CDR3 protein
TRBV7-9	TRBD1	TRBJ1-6	CASSLVMGGDRNSPLHF
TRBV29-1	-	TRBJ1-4	CSLGFGEKLFF
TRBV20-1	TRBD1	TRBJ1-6	CSARDRVSSPLHF
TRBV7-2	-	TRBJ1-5	CASSLGTETIDQPQHF
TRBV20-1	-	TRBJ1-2	CSASVHLAGDSYTF
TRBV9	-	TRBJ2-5	CASSVNLRETQYF
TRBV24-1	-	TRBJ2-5	CASSVGRGGPSETQYF
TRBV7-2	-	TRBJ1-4	CASSLVGTPTNEKLFF
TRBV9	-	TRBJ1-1	CASRGTTGPEAFF
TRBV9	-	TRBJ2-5	CASSRSGVLETQYF
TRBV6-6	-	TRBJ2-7	CASSYYGGTYEQYF
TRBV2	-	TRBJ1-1	CASSIRQDYTEAFF
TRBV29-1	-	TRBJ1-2	CSEGTGYTF
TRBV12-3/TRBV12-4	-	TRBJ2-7	CASSSRVTRSYEQYF
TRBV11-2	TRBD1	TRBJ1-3	CASSQGAPLSGNTIYF
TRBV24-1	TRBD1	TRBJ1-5	CASSPGTGAHQPQHF
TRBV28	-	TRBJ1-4	CASSLTAVPEKLFF
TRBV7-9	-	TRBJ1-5	CVSSLEAGSNQPQHF
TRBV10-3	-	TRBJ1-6	CASRDLYNSPLHF
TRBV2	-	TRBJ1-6	CASSGTYGSNSPLHF
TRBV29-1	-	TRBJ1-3	CSVEGFSGISGNTIYF
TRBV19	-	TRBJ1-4	CASSMSSPGEKLFF
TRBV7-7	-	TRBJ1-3	CASSGQMISGNTIYF
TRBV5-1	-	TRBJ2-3	CASSLKGTDTQYF